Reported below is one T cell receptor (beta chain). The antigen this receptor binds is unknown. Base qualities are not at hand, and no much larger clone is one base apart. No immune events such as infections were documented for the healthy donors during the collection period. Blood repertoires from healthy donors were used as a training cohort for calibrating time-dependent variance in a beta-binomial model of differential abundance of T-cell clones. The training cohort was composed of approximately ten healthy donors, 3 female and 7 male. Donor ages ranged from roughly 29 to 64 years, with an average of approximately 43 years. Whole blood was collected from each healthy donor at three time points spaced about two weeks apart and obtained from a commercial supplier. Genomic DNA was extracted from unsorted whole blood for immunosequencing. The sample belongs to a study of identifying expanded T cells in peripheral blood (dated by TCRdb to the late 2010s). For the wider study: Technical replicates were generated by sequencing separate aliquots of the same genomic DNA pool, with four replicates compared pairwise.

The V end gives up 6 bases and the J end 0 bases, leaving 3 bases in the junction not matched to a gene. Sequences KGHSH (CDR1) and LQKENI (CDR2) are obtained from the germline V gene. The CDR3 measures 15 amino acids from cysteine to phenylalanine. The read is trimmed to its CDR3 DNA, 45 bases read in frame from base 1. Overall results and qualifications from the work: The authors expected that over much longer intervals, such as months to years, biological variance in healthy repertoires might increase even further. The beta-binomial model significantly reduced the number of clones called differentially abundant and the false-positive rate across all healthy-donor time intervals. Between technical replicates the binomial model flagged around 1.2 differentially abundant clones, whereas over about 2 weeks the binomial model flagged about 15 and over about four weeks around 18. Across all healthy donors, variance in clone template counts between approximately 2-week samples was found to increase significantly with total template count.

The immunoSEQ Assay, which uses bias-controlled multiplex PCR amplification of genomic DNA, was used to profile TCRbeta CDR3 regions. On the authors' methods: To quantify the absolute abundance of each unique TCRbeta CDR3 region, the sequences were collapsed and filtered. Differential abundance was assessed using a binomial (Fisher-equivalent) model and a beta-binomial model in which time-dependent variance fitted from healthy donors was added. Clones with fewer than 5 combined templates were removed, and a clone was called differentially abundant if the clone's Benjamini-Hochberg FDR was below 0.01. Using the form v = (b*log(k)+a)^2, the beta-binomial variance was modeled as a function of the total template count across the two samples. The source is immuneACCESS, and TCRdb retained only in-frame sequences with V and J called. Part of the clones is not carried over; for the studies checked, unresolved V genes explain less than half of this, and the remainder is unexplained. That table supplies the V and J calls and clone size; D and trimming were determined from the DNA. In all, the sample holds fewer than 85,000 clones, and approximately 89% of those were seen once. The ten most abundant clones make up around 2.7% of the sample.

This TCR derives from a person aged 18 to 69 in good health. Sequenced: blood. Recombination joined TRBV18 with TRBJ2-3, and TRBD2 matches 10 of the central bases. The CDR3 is CASSLTSGSTDTQYF. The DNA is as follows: TGTGCCAGCTCCCTGACTAGCGGGAGCACAGATACGCAGTATTTT.